The clone carrying this TCR beta chain was counted many times. Antigen unknown. As for time point: sample taken at primary tumor resection. Whole RNA came from tumor, nontumor lung or frozen PBMC and was sequenced without being sorted. This sample was included in a study of spatial heterogeneity in lung cancer. On the study more broadly: The average appearance count of each unique TCR and UMI combination in raw reads was more than eight. General study findings and limits: Counts of expanded intratumoral alpha and beta TCRs tracked tumor mutation counts.

The CDR3 has 16 amino acids. From germline, CDR1 is SEHNR and CDR2 FQNEAQ (reference sequence). Trimming cost V 4 bases and J 5 bases; bases outside gene matches: 11. Individually, TCR cDNA molecules were each labelled with a unique molecular identifier. TCRdb re-derived calls from the 5' RACE reads in MiXCR, one entry per CDR3 protein. The data show under 7,000 distinct CDR3 sequences, with more than 9% seen just once and more than 20% held by the top ten. Sequenced here: lung tumor tissue, sampled at surgery. This sequence was found in a female donor with early-stage non-small cell lung cancer. The chain combines TRBV7-9 with TRBJ2-5, with 9 bases lining up with TRBD2. This CDR3 reads CASSSSGAGGRETQYF. The CDR3 nucleotides read TGTGCCAGCAGCTCCTCAGGAGCGGGGGGCAGGGAGACCCAGTACTTC.